The 26 T cell receptor beta chains listed next were all sequenced from one sample in a study of blood T cell repertoires in COVID-19. Here immunoSEQ multiplex PCR was the method, and the copy in TCRdb shows in-frame clones only, minus some. The repertoire holds roughly 60,000 clones, with roughly 85% as singletons. What was sequenced was peripheral blood. The receptors originated from a man aged 40-50 years with acute or convalescent COVID-19.

The rearrangement joins TRBV29-1 to TRBJ1-1, with TRBD1 matching over 8 bases. The CDR3 loop spans 13 amino acids. The junction had 6 bases not matched to a gene; V was cut back by 5 bases and J by 4 bases. Germline V gene lookup returns CDR1 SQVTM and CDR2 ANQGSEA. The CDR3 DNA follows: TGCAGCGTTAGACAGGGGATAATCACTGAAGCTTTCTTT. It codes for CSVRQGIITEAFF.

This clone was observed a handful of times. The genes are TRBV24-1 and TRBJ2-6, with D tentatively TRBD1 (6 bases). With 9 bases removed from V and 0 bases from J, the gap between germline ends came to 14 bases. CDR3 length: 16 amino acids. Looked up from germline, CDR1 is KGHDR and CDR2 is SFDVKD. The CDR3 DNA sequence: TGTGCCACCTCTCCGGGACACAACTCTGGGGCCAACGTCCTGACTTTC. This translates into CATSPGHNSGANVLTF.

The V gene is TRBV19, the J gene TRBJ1-1; D unclear. V lost 7 bases and J lost 4, with 16 bases in between. The CDR3 has 14 residues. CDR1 LNHDA and CDR2 SQIVND come from the germline V gene (reference sequence). The CDR3 bases are TGTGCCAGTACCTCCCGGGGAGGCCTCACTGAAGCTTTCTTT. The encoded protein is CASTSRGGLTEAFF.

This chain links TRBV27 with TRBJ2-1, with 9 bases identical to TRBD1. V lost 5 bases, J lost 0 bases, and 11 bases stayed unmatched. Germline V gives CDR1 MNHEY, CDR2 SMNVEV (reference sequence). The CDR3 loop spans 18 amino acids. The CDR3 nucleotides read TGTGCCAGCAGTAAACCGGGACAGGGTCCAAGCTCCTACAATGAGCAGTTCTTC. It encodes CASSKPGQGPSSYNEQFF.

The J gene is TRBJ1-2, the V gene TRBV23-1; D may be TRBD1 (6 bases). TRBV23-1 is assigned to the ORF class and has an uncertain function. V was clipped by 3 bases and J by 8 bases, with 19 bases between them. The CDR3 is made up of 15 amino acids. The CDR3 DNA reads TGCGCCAGCAGTCATAAAAGGGGGGGGGCGCAAGGCTACACCTTC. Translation gives CASSHKRGGAQGYTF.

The chain has TRBV6-5 and TRBJ2-5, with TRBD1 matching over 10 bases. The CDR3 consists of 14 residues. CDR1 and CDR2 (germline): MNHEY, SVGAGI. Losses at the gene ends were 6 bases for V and 5 bases for J; bases not matched to a gene: 6. CDR3 sequence (DNA): TGTGCCAGCAGGATGACAGGGGGCAGGGAGACCCAGTACTTC. Its translation is CASRMTGGRETQYF.

The rearrangement links TRBV2 to TRBJ2-1; 11 nucleotides match TRBD2. Trimming took 6 bases from V and 7 from J; bases not matched to a gene: 5. This CDR3 is 14 amino acids long. Germline V CDR1 and CDR2: SNHLY, FYNNEI. This CDR3 is CASSLTSGGNEQFF. CDR3 nucleotide sequence: TGTGCCAGCAGCCTCACTAGCGGGGGAAATGAGCAGTTCTTC.

This chain joins TRBV25-1 and TRBJ1-1; 7 bases line up with TRBD1. Unmatched junction bases numbered 7, after V lost 0 bases and J lost 9 bases. The CDR3 contains 14 residues. CDR1 is MGHDK, CDR2 SYGVNS, per germline. The CDR3 nucleotides read TGTGCCAGCAGTGAATACCCGGGACAGAGCAAAGCTTTCTTT. This encodes CASSEYPGQSKAFF. Full variable domain (missing parts from reference TRBV25-1 and TRBJ1-1): EADIYQTPRYLVIGTGKKITLECSQTMGHDKMYWYQQDPGMELHLIHYSYGVNSTEKGDLSSESTVSRIRTEHFPLTLESARPSHTSQYLCASSEYPGQSKAFFGQGTRLTVV.

Here the CDR3 reads CASRRDSNQPQHF. The CDR3 DNA reads as TGTGCCAGCCGCAGGGATAGCAATCAGCCCCAGCATTTT. The chain combines TRBV5-8 with TRBJ1-5, with TRBD1 as a possible D gene (5 bases). CDR3 length: 13 amino acids. The germline CDR1 and CDR2 sequences are SGHTS and YDEGEE. The germline V and J ends were trimmed by 7 bases and 0 bases, with 8 bases remaining between them.

The chain links TRBV11-2 to TRBJ1-1, with D hard to call. The ends were cut back, 5 bases at V and 5 bases at J, with 12 bases in the middle. The CDR3 has 13 residues. From germline, CDR1 is SGHAT and CDR2 FQNNGV. The CDR3 sequence is CASSIKGETEAFF. In DNA form, the CDR3 reads TGTGCCAGCAGCATCAAGGGAGAGACTGAAGCTTTCTTT.

CDR3 sequence reads: CASNNQRGFQETQYF. The CDR3 nucleotides are TGTGCCAGCAATAATCAGCGGGGCTTCCAAGAGACCCAGTACTTC. The chain joins TRBV27 to TRBJ2-5; 7 bases line up with TRBD2. The CDR3 totals 15 residues. The J segment lost 1 base and the V segment lost 7 bases, leaving 9 bases of the junction unmatched. Germline values: CDR1 MNHEY, CDR2 SMNVEV (reference sequence).

CDR3 sequence reads: CASRARGAYGYTF. For the CDR3, the DNA is TGTGCCAGCAGGGCTCGGGGGGCCTATGGCTACACCTTC. The chain is built from TRBV13 and TRBJ1-2, with D tentatively TRBD1 (6 bases). The V gene's germline CDR1 is PRHDT and CDR2 FYEKMQ (reference sequence). This CDR3 is built from 13 residues. V shed 6 bases and J shed 4 bases, with 12 bases lying between them.

The chain recombines TRBV6-2 or TRBV6-3 with TRBJ1-1, with 8 bases aligning to TRBD1. CDR1 and CDR2 (germline): MNHEY, SVGEGT. J lost 11 bases, V lost 4 bases, and 9 bases had no gene match. The CDR3 loop spans 13 amino acids. CDR3 coding DNA: TGTGCCAGCAGTTTGACAGGGGCCGGGTTCGCTTTCTTT. It translates to CASSLTGAGFAFF.

V gene TRBV7-3 combines with J gene TRBJ1-1; 7 nucleotides agree with TRBD1. The CDR3 runs 13 residues. CDR1 and CDR2 from the germline V gene are SGHTA and FQGTGA. The V segment lost 8 bases and the J segment 10 bases; nucleotides outside the gene matches: 13. CDR3 residues: CASGETRDSRAFF. The DNA for the CDR3 is TGTGCCAGCGGGGAAACCCGGGACAGCAGAGCTTTCTTT. Combining the CDR3 with reference TRBV7-3 and TRBJ1-1 gives the whole variable domain GAGVSQTPSNKVTEKGKYVELRCDPISGHTALYWYRQSLGQGPEFLIYFQGTGAADDSGLPNDRFFAVRPEGSVSTLKIQRTERGDSAVYLCASGETRDSRAFFGQGTRLTVV.

The rearrangement links TRBV14 to TRBJ1-1, with D unclear. V dropped 0 bases and J dropped 3 bases, with 5 bases sitting between them. Germline V lookup: CDR1 SGHDN, CDR2 FVKESK. The CDR3 sequence is 13 residues long. The CDR3 is CASSQERDTEAFF. DNA for the CDR3: TGTGCCAGCAGCCAAGAACGGGACACTGAAGCTTTCTTT.

The chain couples TRBV7-2 to TRBJ2-2; a possible D gene is TRBD2 (6 bases). Germline loops: CDR1 SGHTA, CDR2 FQGNSA. V was shortened by 5 bases and J by 2 bases, with 12 bases between the two germline ends. The CDR3 extends over 15 amino acids. CDR3 coding DNA: TGTGCCAGCAGCCCAGGAGGGAAAAACACCGGGGAGCTGTTTTTT. It codes for CASSPGGKNTGELFF.

V is TRBV27 and J is TRBJ2-1, with D unresolved. V was shortened by 6 bases and J by 0 bases, with 6 bases between the two germline ends. The CDR3 covers 13 residues. Germline CDR1 reads MNHEY; CDR2 reads SMNVEV (reference sequence). In nucleotides, the CDR3 is TGTGCCAGCAGCCGGAGCTCCTACAATGAGCAGTTCTTC. It is translated as CASSRSSYNEQFF.

The J gene is TRBJ1-2, the V gene TRBV10-3; 9 nucleotides align to TRBD1. CDR1 and CDR2 (germline): ENHRY, SYGVKD. Trimming cost V 2 bases and J 8 bases; bases outside gene matches: 3. CDR3 size: 13 residues. CDR3 region: CAISEGTGKGYTF. Here the CDR3 DNA reads TGTGCCATCAGTGAGGGGACAGGGAAGGGCTACACCTTC.

The CDR3 coding sequence is TGCAGCGCCCAGGAAGTCTCCTTGAACACTGAAGCTTTCTTT. Amino acids: CSAQEVSLNTEAFF. The J gene is TRBJ1-1, the V gene TRBV29-1; D not resolved. CDR3 length equals 14 residues. Germline V gene sequence: CDR1 SQVTM, CDR2 ANQGSEA. V dropped 7 bases and J dropped 0 bases, with 15 bases sitting between them.

The chain combines TRBV7-3 with TRBJ2-1, with 9 bases that match TRBD2. The CDR3 is 15 amino acids. Germline V gene sequence: CDR1 SGHTA, CDR2 FQGTGA. The trim removed 2 bases at V and 4 bases at J, leaving 3 bases unmatched. CDR3 DNA sequence: TGTGCCAGCAGCTTAGGAGCGGGGGGATACAATGAGCAGTTCTTC. It translates to CASSLGAGGYNEQFF.

This chain connects TRBV5-4 to TRBJ2-5; 11 bases agree with TRBD2. Looked up from germline, CDR1 is SGHNT and CDR2 is YYREEE (reference sequence). The CDR3 sequence is 16 residues long. Trimming took 3 bases from V and 3 from J; bases not matched to a gene: 7. The CDR3, as DNA: TGTGCCAGCAGCTGGGAGGGACTAGCGGACGAAGAGACCCAGTACTTC. Encoded protein: CASSWEGLADEETQYF.

The chain couples TRBV15 to TRBJ2-5, with a weak D call TRBD1 (6 bases). Germline CDR1 LNHNV, CDR2 YYDKDF (reference sequence). Trimming removed 1 base at V and 5 bases at J, with 11 bases between. This CDR3 is built from 14 residues. The CDR3 loop reads CATSRARGRETQYF. In DNA, the CDR3 is TGTGCCACCAGCAGAGCCAGGGGAAGGGAGACCCAGTACTTC.

The chain carries TRBV21-1 and TRBJ2-6; TRBD1, the table's D call, was not compared with the DNA. TRBV21-1 is marked as a pseudogene. There are 18 residues in the CDR3. CDR3 DNA: TGTGCCAGCAGCAAGACCATGACAGGCCAATCTGGGGCCAACGTCCTGACTTTC. This gives the protein CASSKTMTGQSGANVLTF.

This sequence joins TRBV9 and TRBJ1-2; D ambiguous. Germline V gene lookup returns CDR1 SGDLS and CDR2 YYNGEE. V was clipped by 2 bases and J by 6 bases, with 14 bases between them. The CDR3 runs 14 residues. CDR3 DNA: TGTGCCAGCAGCGTTCTATCCGGCGGTAATGGCTACACCTTC. Translation gives CASSVLSGGNGYTF.

The table lists this clone with a count of one. This chain joins TRBV28 and TRBJ1-6; TRBD1 matches at 7 bases. The J segment lost 6 bases and the V segment lost 5 bases, leaving 7 bases of the junction unmatched. The CDR3 length is 15 residues. Germline V CDR1 and CDR2: MDHEN, SYDVKM. In DNA, the CDR3 is TGTGCCAGCAGTCAACCGACAGGGATTAATTCACCCCTCCACTTT. It is translated as CASSQPTGINSPLHF. The complete variable domain, with remaining parts taken from reference TRBV28 and TRBJ1-6, reads DVKVTQSSRYLVKRTGEKVFLECVQDMDHENMFWYRQDPGLGLRLIYFSYDVKMKEKGDIPEGYSVSREKKERFSLILESASTNQTSMYLCASSQPTGINSPLHFGNGTRLTVT.

The chain carries TRBV4-1 and TRBJ1-3, with 7 positions matching TRBD1. Germline trimming cut 0 bases from V and 2 bases from J; bases unmatched to any gene: 7. This CDR3 region has 17 residues. Germline V lookup: CDR1 MGHRA, CDR2 YSYEKL. The CDR3 reads CASSQEDRSVAGNTIYF. CDR3 DNA sequence: TGCGCCAGCAGCCAAGAGGACAGGTCGGTCGCTGGAAACACCATATATTTT.